This T cell receptor (beta chain) was sequenced for a study of T-cell reconstitution after alpha-beta-depleted transplantation in children (dated by TCRdb to about 2016). General notes on the study: Using TCR repertoire profiling, the study followed T-cell immune reconstitution in a quantitative way in children after TCRalphabeta/CD19-depleted allogeneic hematopoietic cell transplantation. The paper as a whole reports these results and caveats: In some patients, high TCRbeta diversity at day 60 was attributed to recipient T cells and intrathymic progenitors that had survived conditioning. The apparently early alphabetaT-cell count recovery about two months after transplant was reportedly dependent on only several hundred rapidly expanded clones derived from non-depleted graft cells. The frequencies of hyperexpanded clones fell over the following months, and after one year, T-cell counts and TCRbeta diversity were mostly attributed to newly produced T cells.

Turning to this clonotype: Which antigen it targets is not known. Base quality data are lacking; no much larger clone is found one base away.

What this sample's treatment or condition label stands for: allogeneic hematopoietic cell transplantation with graft depleted of TCRalphabeta T cells and CD19 B cells. The transplant recipients were children given TCRalphabeta/CD19-depleted allogeneic hematopoietic cell grafts. To prepare the library, PCR was applied. TCRdb lists the instrument as Illumina HiSeq 2500. Molecular barcoding was employed in the preparation of TCR libraries, with unique molecular identifiers being used to normalize TCRbeta repertoire quantification. The raw public reads went through TCRdb reprocessing: fastp at Q25, MiXCR clone calling, in-frame beta chains kept. Rows are unified per CDR3 protein, each entry keeping the most common DNA and genes. Across this sample there are 490,000 or so distinct CDR3 sequences, with under 12% seen only once. The ten largest clones add up to roughly 2.1% of the sample. This sample comprised PBMCs, obtained before TCRalphabeta/CD19-depleted stem cell transplant. The origin of this receptor is a child aged 2-15 years with inherited bone marrow failure, due to receive a stem cell transplant.

The DNA sequence is as follows: TGTGCCAGCAGCGACTTAAAAGCGACGTACGAGCAGTACTTC. This gives the protein CASSDLKATYEQYF. The chain joins TRBV3-1 to TRBJ2-7, with no confidently assigned D gene. From its cysteine to its phenylalanine, the CDR3 spans 14 amino acids. The read is trimmed to its CDR3 DNA, 42 bases read in frame from base 1. Trimming at the junction amounts to 5 bases on V and 4 bases on J, and the germline ends lie 15 bases apart. CDR1 and CDR2, per the germline V gene (reference sequence), are LGHDT and YNNKEL.